This entry lists 16 T cell receptor beta chains sequenced from one sample in a study of T cell responses to AZD1222 COVID-19 vaccine. Here immunoSEQ multiplex PCR was the method, and the copy in TCRdb shows in-frame clones only, minus some. The sample has 200,000 or so clones, 85% to 90% seen once. Specimen: peripheral blood, collected on day 0 of AZD1222 vaccination. The source of these receptors is an adult in good health.

The V and J genes are TRBV7-6 and TRBJ1-2, with 10 bases that match TRBD1. J lost 2 bases, V lost 1 base, and 7 bases had no gene match. Germline loops: CDR1 SGHVS, CDR2 FNYEAQ. The CDR3 is 17 amino acids. CDR3 sequence: CASSLVGQGPLNYGYTF. DNA of the CDR3: TGTGCCAGCAGCTTAGTGGGACAGGGGCCCCTAAACTATGGCTACACCTTC.

The chain combines TRBV5-5 with TRBJ1-5; D not resolved. CDR1 is SGHKS, CDR2 YYEKEE, per germline (reference sequence). V lost 1 base, J lost 3 bases, and 8 bases lay in between. The CDR3 length is 14 residues. The CDR3 nucleotides read TGTGCCAGCAGCTTGACTGAATCCAATCAGCCCCAGCATTTT. Translated: CASSLTESNQPQHF.

The J gene is TRBJ2-5, the V gene TRBV11-2, with unresolved D. This CDR3 has 13 residues. The V gene lost 1 base and the J gene lost 2 bases, with 5 bases spanning the gap. Germline lookup yields CDR1 SGHAT and CDR2 FQNNGV. Written as DNA, the CDR3 is TGTGCCAGCAGCTTAGGCAGACAAGAGACCCAGTACTTC. This encodes CASSLGRQETQYF.

This rearrangement joins TRBV5-5 to TRBJ1-4; TRBD1 matches at 10 bases. This CDR3 is built from 16 residues. Trimming at V came to 3 bases and at J to 7 bases, leaving 9 bases not matched to a gene. Germline V gene data show CDR1 as SGHKS and CDR2 as YYEKEE (reference sequence). The CDR3 here is CASSSRTGGGGEKLFF. CDR3 nucleotides: TGTGCCAGCAGCTCCCGGACAGGGGGGGGCGGTGAAAAACTGTTTTTT. Complete variable domain (other parts from reference TRBV5-5 and TRBJ1-4): DAGVTQSPTHLIKTRGQQVTLRCSPISGHKSVSWYQQVLGQGPQFIFQYYEKEERGRGNFPDRFSARQFPNYSSELNVNALLLGDSALYLCASSSRTGGGGEKLFFGSGTQLSVL.

The gene calls are TRBV12-5 and TRBJ1-2, with D possibly matching TRBD1 (5 bases). Germline V gene lookup returns CDR1 LGHNT and CDR2 FRNRAP. The CDR3 has 13 residues. Trimming shortened V by 1 base and J by 6 bases, and 9 bases separated the two germline ends. Written as DNA, the CDR3 is TGTGCTAGTGGTTTGGGGGGACGGGATGGCTACACCTTC. It encodes CASGLGGRDGYTF.

The chain carries TRBV27 and TRBJ2-1; 12 bases fit TRBD1. Germline loops: CDR1 MNHEY, CDR2 SMNVEV (reference sequence). Trimming removed 5 bases from V and 4 bases from J; junction bases left unmatched: 3. This CDR3 is built from 15 residues. CDR3 sequence reads: CASSRDRGPYNEQFF. CDR3 nucleotide sequence: TGTGCCAGCAGTAGGGACAGGGGGCCGTACAATGAGCAGTTCTTC.

The chain uses TRBV21-1 and TRBJ2-1. TRBV21-1 is an annotated pseudogene. The CDR3 consists of 16 residues. In nucleotides, the CDR3 is TGTGCCAGCAGCAAAGCGAGGGGGGCCCCCTACAATGAGCAGTTCTTC. Translation: CASSKARGAPYNEQFF.

This clone was detected only once. The V gene is TRBV6-5, the J gene TRBJ1-4, with 11 bases fitting TRBD1. In germline, CDR1 is MNHEY, CDR2 SVGAGI. With V trimmed by 8 bases and J by 6 bases, 5 bases remained unmatched. CDR3 length: 14 residues. CDR3 residues: CASGEDRGHEKLFF. CDR3 nucleotide sequence: TGTGCCAGCGGGGAGGACAGGGGGCATGAAAAACTGTTTTTT.

CDR3 bases: TGTGCCAGCAGGAGGTACAGGGAGGACTATGGCTACACCTTC. Residues: CASRRYREDYGYTF. The chain employs TRBV27 and TRBJ1-2; possible D gene TRBD1, 6 bases. There are 14 residues in the CDR3. CDR1 is MNHEY, CDR2 SMNVEV, per germline (reference sequence). V gave up 6 bases and J gave up 3 bases, with 14 bases separating them.

In nucleotides, the CDR3 is TGTGCCTGGAGTCCAGGAGGTAGCCTTCGCGAGCAGTACTTC. This codes for CAWSPGGSLREQYF. This sequence joins TRBV30 and TRBJ2-7; D is possibly TRBD2 (5 bases). The CDR3 loop spans 14 amino acids. Germline V gene lookup returns CDR1 GTSNPN and CDR2 SVGIG (reference sequence). V was clipped by 2 bases and J by 6 bases, with 17 bases between them. The full variable domain, completed using reference TRBV30 and TRBJ2-7, is SQTIHQWPATLVQPVGSPLSLECTVEGTSNPNLYWYRQAAGRGLQLLFYSVGIGQISSEVPQNLSASRPQDRQFILSSKKLLLSDSGFYLCAWSPGGSLREQYFGPGTRLTVT.

J is TRBJ1-1 and V is TRBV10-3, with 8 bases matching TRBD1. The length of the CDR3 is 14 residues. The germline V gene has CDR1 ENHRY and CDR2 SYGVKD. With V trimmed by 3 bases and J by 5 bases, 5 bases remained unmatched. Here the CDR3 DNA reads TGTGCCATCAGTGACACAGGGGGTTCAACTGAAGCTTTCTTT. Translating gives CAISDTGGSTEAFF.

V and J are TRBV9 and TRBJ1-1; D not resolved. The germline CDR1 and CDR2 sequences are SGDLS and YYNGEE. This CDR3 has 13 residues. The V end was cut by 0 bases, the J end by 5 bases, with 8 bases between. Here the CDR3 reads CASSVAERTEAFF. CDR3 nucleotides: TGTGCCAGCAGCGTAGCGGAGAGGACTGAAGCTTTCTTT.

The V and J genes are TRBV12-3 or TRBV12-4 and TRBJ1-5; D is ambiguous. The CDR3 contains 12 residues. Between the trimmed V and J ends, which lost 7 bases and 0 bases, there was a span of 4 bases. This chain's CDR3 is CASKDSNQPQHF. The CDR3 nucleotides are TGTGCCAGCAAGGATAGCAATCAGCCCCAGCATTTT.

The chain has TRBV18 and TRBJ2-7; a possible D gene is TRBD1 (6 bases). Looked up from germline, CDR1 is KGHSH and CDR2 is LQKENI. Trimming left V 4 bases short and J 3 bases short, with 10 bases between. The CDR3 totals 13 residues. This chain's CDR3 is CASSLGDIYEQYF. The CDR3 DNA reads TGTGCCAGCTCACTAGGGGACATCTACGAGCAGTACTTC.

This clone has just one count. The rearrangement joins TRBV19 to TRBJ1-2, with D uncertain. CDR3 size: 15 residues. Germline V gives CDR1 LNHDA, CDR2 SQIVND (reference sequence). V was cut by 5 bases and J by 2 bases, with 15 bases left in between. CDR3 region: CASSLDVDGNYGYTF. CDR3 in DNA: TGTGCCAGTAGTCTTGACGTTGACGGCAACTATGGCTACACCTTC.

The rearrangement uses TRBV5-4 and TRBJ2-1; TRBD2 is a possible D gene (6 bases). Trimming removed 6 bases from V and 7 bases from J, with 14 bases in between. Germline-derived CDR1 and CDR2 are SGHNT and YYREEE (reference sequence). The CDR3 runs 13 residues. The CDR3 here is CASTSGDSNEQFF. The CDR3 DNA follows: TGTGCCAGCACGTCGGGGGATTCTAATGAGCAGTTCTTC.